This entry lists 32 T cell receptor beta chains sequenced from one sample in a study of radiation and T cells in renal cell carcinoma. Sample treatment: treatment-naive control, cytoreductive nephrectomy. Clones were sequenced by immunoSEQ multiplex PCR, and TCRdb holds only the in-frame ones, with some missing. The table lists fewer than 10,000 clones, approximately 60% of them singletons. The sample consisted of tumor tissue, taken from a patient whose treatment was nephrectomy without radiotherapy. These receptors all come from a man aged 55 to 69 with renal cell carcinoma.

The chain recombines TRBV27 with TRBJ2-2; 7 bases agree with TRBD2. Germline-derived CDR1 and CDR2 are MNHEY and SMNVEV (reference sequence). V lost 6 bases to trimming and J lost 3 bases; unmatched junction nucleotides: 10. The CDR3 spans 16 residues. Written as DNA, the CDR3 is TGTGCCAGCAGAGAATCCGGGACTACCTACACCGGGGAGCTGTTTTTT. Translated, it gives CASRESGTTYTGELFF.

CDR3 DNA: TGTGCCAGCAGCGCCGCAGGGGGACTAGCGGGAGAAGATACGCAGTATTTT. Its translation: CASSAAGGLAGEDTQYF. This chain links TRBV9 with TRBJ2-3; 14 bases line up with TRBD2. The germline V gene has CDR1 SGDLS and CDR2 YYNGEE. The CDR3 has 17 residues. Losses at the gene ends were 3 bases for V and 5 bases for J; bases not matched to a gene: 8. Combining the CDR3 with reference TRBV9 and TRBJ2-3 gives the whole variable domain DSGVTQTPKHLITATGQRVTLRCSPRSGDLSVYWYQQSLDQGLQFLIQYYNGEERAKGNILERFSAQQFPDLHSELNLSSLELGDSALYFCASSAAGGLAGEDTQYFGPGTRLTVL.

The chain is built from TRBV7-9 and TRBJ2-3; D possibly corresponds to TRBD2 (7 bases). V was shortened by 4 bases and J by 5 bases, with 16 bases between the two germline ends. The CDR3 loop spans 15 amino acids. Germline CDR1 is SEHNR and CDR2 is FQNEAQ (reference sequence). CDR3 coding DNA: TGTGCCAGCAGCTCCCCGCGGGGGCCTAAAGATACGCAGTATTTT. Protein product: CASSSPRGPKDTQYF. Looking up the rest from reference TRBV7-9 and TRBJ2-3 gives the full variable domain: DTGVSQNPRHKITKRGQNVTFRCDPISEHNRLYWYRQTLGQGPEFLTYFQNEAQLEKSRLLSDRFSAERPKGSFSTLEIQRTEQGDSAMYLCASSSPRGPKDTQYFGPGTRLTVL.

The J gene is TRBJ2-7, the V gene TRBV25-1, with a weak D call TRBD1 (5 bases). The CDR3 length is 13 residues. The V gene's germline CDR1 is MGHDK and CDR2 SYGVNS. The ends were cut back, 1 base at V and 5 bases at J, with 9 bases in the middle. The CDR3 protein is CASSELIRDEQYF. The CDR3 DNA is TGTGCCAGCAGTGAATTGATCAGGGACGAGCAGTACTTC.

This chain links TRBV30 with TRBJ1-3, with D hard to call. The CDR3 is 12 amino acids. In germline, CDR1 is GTSNPN, CDR2 SVGIG (reference sequence). Between the trimmed V and J ends, which lost 3 bases and 3 bases, there was a span of 6 bases. The CDR3, as DNA: TGTGCCTGGAGCCCCAGTGGAAACACCATATATTTT. Translation gives CAWSPSGNTIYF. The variable domain in full, with the rest retrieved from reference TRBV30 and TRBJ1-3, is SQTIHQWPATLVQPVGSPLSLECTVEGTSNPNLYWYRQAAGRGLQLLFYSVGIGQISSEVPQNLSASRPQDRQFILSSKKLLLSDSGFYLCAWSPSGNTIYFGEGSWLTVV.

The table lists this clone with a count of one. J is TRBJ1-4 and V is TRBV27, with 7 bases that match TRBD1. The V gene end was trimmed by 6 bases and the J gene end by 8 bases; junction bases not matched to a gene: 9. Germline V CDR1 and CDR2: MNHEY, SMNVEV (reference sequence). The CDR3 extends over 14 amino acids. The CDR3 region is CASSYRQGLEKLFF. The CDR3 bases are TGTGCCAGCAGCTACCGACAGGGTTTGGAAAAACTGTTTTTT.

The chain recombines TRBV5-8 with TRBJ1-1; a possible D gene is TRBD1 (5 bases). Trimming stripped 7 bases from V and 0 bases from J, with 19 bases between. This CDR3 has 16 amino acids. Germline CDR1 and CDR2: SGHTS and YDEGEE. The CDR3 here is CASALRGAYMNTEAFF. CDR3 coding DNA: TGTGCCAGCGCTCTAAGGGGAGCGTACATGAACACTGAAGCTTTCTTT.

This chain joins TRBV28 and TRBJ2-7; 11 nucleotides agree with TRBD2. Germline V gene lookup returns CDR1 MDHEN and CDR2 SYDVKM. With 8 bases clipped from V and 5 bases from J, the junction kept 17 bases outside the gene matches. This CDR3 has 17 residues. The CDR3 region is CASRSLAGVPTLHEQYF. Written as DNA, the CDR3 is TGTGCCAGCCGATCACTAGCGGGAGTTCCCACCTTACACGAGCAGTACTTC.

The rearrangement joins TRBV14 to TRBJ2-3; D not resolved. This CDR3 has 14 amino acids. Germline loops: CDR1 SGHDN, CDR2 FVKESK. V gave up 1 base and J gave up 3 bases, with 8 bases separating them. Here the CDR3 reads CASSQVLYTDTQYF. The CDR3 DNA reads as TGTGCCAGCAGCCAAGTGTTGTATACAGATACGCAGTATTTT.

DNA of the CDR3: TGTGCCAGCAGCCCCTCCGACCTAGCGGGGGGGCGTAGCACAGATACGCAGTATTTT. Its translation: CASSPSDLAGGRSTDTQYF. The chain carries TRBV7-6 and TRBJ2-3; 12 bases match TRBD2. The CDR3 runs to 19 residues. The germline CDR1 and CDR2 sequences are SGHVS and FNYEAQ. The V segment lost 5 bases and the J segment 0 bases; nucleotides outside the gene matches: 12.

This chain joins TRBV7-6 and TRBJ2-3; 12 positions agree with TRBD2. V shed 1 base and J 4 bases; nucleotides not matched to a gene: 6. Per the germline V gene, CDR1 is SGHVS and CDR2 is FNYEAQ. The CDR3 runs 17 residues. The CDR3 DNA reads TGTGCCAGCAGCTTAGGGCCCCTAGCGGGAGGGGCAGATACGCAGTATTTT. Its protein is CASSLGPLAGGADTQYF.

This chain joins TRBV18 and TRBJ2-3; 13 nucleotides agree with TRBD2. Germline V CDR1 and CDR2: KGHSH, LQKENI. Trimming took 8 bases from V and 2 from J; bases not matched to a gene: 4. The CDR3 has 15 amino acids. CDR3 in DNA: TGTGCCAGCCCCGGGACTAGCGGGGTCACAGATACGCAGTATTTT. This gives the protein CASPGTSGVTDTQYF.

The rearrangement uses TRBV9 and TRBJ1-2; perhaps TRBD1 as D (5 bases). The CDR3 contains 19 residues. Germline loops: CDR1 SGDLS, CDR2 YYNGEE. Trimming left V 0 bases short and J 4 bases short, with 25 bases between. The DNA of the CDR3 is TGTGCCAGCAGCGTAGCTACTAGGGGCAGCCCAAGCACCCTCTATGGCTACACCTTC. This sequence encodes CASSVATRGSPSTLYGYTF.

This sequence joins TRBV5-6 and TRBJ1-5, with D possibly being TRBD1 (5 bases). The CDR3 covers 14 residues. V lost 3 bases and J 6 bases, leaving 13 bases between the germline ends. Germline CDR1 is SGHDT and CDR2 is YYEEEE. CDR3 region: CASSSGPLVQPQHF. The DNA for the CDR3 is TGTGCCAGCAGCTCGGGACCGTTGGTTCAGCCCCAGCATTTT.

The CDR3 region is CASSLGTEAFF. The CDR3 region has the DNA TGCGCCAGCAGCTTGGGTACTGAAGCTTTCTTT. The chain carries TRBV5-1 and TRBJ1-1, with no clear D. This CDR3 contains 11 residues. Germline V gene data show CDR1 as SGHRS and CDR2 as YFSETQ. Trimming removed 0 bases from V and 5 bases from J, with 2 bases in between.

This chain joins TRBV29-1 and TRBJ1-4, with TRBD1 matching over 7 bases. The CDR3 consists of 13 residues. J lost 8 bases, V lost 7 bases, and 10 bases had no gene match. The germline V gene has CDR1 SQVTM and CDR2 ANQGSEA. The CDR3 is CSAQGGSGEKLFF. CDR3 coding DNA: TGCAGCGCTCAGGGGGGGTCTGGGGAAAAACTGTTTTTT.

This clone has just a few counts. The chain recombines TRBV27 with TRBJ2-5; tentatively, D is TRBD2 (6 bases). CDR3 size: 14 residues. Per the germline V gene, CDR1 is MNHEY and CDR2 is SMNVEV (reference sequence). V lost 6 bases and J 2 bases, leaving 13 bases between the germline ends. The chain's CDR3 is CASSLTRPQETQYF. CDR3 in DNA: TGTGCCAGCAGCCTGACTAGACCTCAAGAGACCCAGTACTTC.

This chain links TRBV5-1 with TRBJ2-5; D ambiguous. The CDR3 length is 14 residues. Germline V gene data show CDR1 as SGHRS and CDR2 as YFSETQ. Deletions cut 4 bases from V and 5 bases from J, with 15 bases between. As DNA, the CDR3 is TGCGCCAGCAGCCAAGGTCTGGTCCGGGAGACCCAGTACTTC. Its translation: CASSQGLVRETQYF. Based on the CDR3 plus reference TRBV5-1 and TRBJ2-5, the full variable domain is KAGVTQTPRYLIKTRGQQVTLSCSPISGHRSVSWYQQTPGQGLQFLFEYFSETQRNKGNFPGRFSGRQFSNSRSEMNVSTLELGDSALYLCASSQGLVRETQYFGPGTRLLVL.

V usage is TRBV25-1 and J usage is TRBJ1-6; D uncertain. Looked up from germline, CDR1 is MGHDK and CDR2 is SYGVNS. The CDR3 covers 14 residues. Trimming took 2 bases from V and 9 from J, leaving 11 bases between them. The CDR3 nucleotides read TGTGCCAGCAGTGAAGCTGGGATCACTTCACCCCTCCACTTT. Encoded protein: CASSEAGITSPLHF.

The chain couples TRBV18 to TRBJ2-7; D not certain. V was cut by 1 base and J by 7 bases, with 11 bases left in between. Germline lookup yields CDR1 KGHSH and CDR2 LQKENI. The CDR3 runs to 13 residues. CDR3 residues: CASSPQRTREQYF. The CDR3 bases are TGTGCCAGCTCACCACAACGGACGAGGGAGCAGTACTTC.

This chain connects TRBV6-6 to TRBJ1-4; D ambiguous. CDR1 and CDR2 from the germline V gene are MNHNY and SVGAGI (reference sequence). Trimming pared 2 bases from V and 4 bases from J, leaving 8 bases between. The CDR3 totals 14 residues. CDR3 bases: TGTGCCAGCAGTTACGGGATTGTTAATGAAAAACTGTTTTTT. Translated, it gives CASSYGIVNEKLFF.

The V and J genes are TRBV7-8 and TRBJ1-2; 7 bases map to TRBD1. This CDR3 is built from 13 residues. V was clipped by 4 bases and J by 2 bases; unmatched bases: 1. Germline V lookup: CDR1 SGHVS, CDR2 FQNEAQ. This chain's CDR3 is CASSSRGNYGYTF. CDR3 bases: TGTGCCAGCAGCTCCAGGGGGAACTATGGCTACACCTTC. The full variable domain, rest sourced from reference TRBV7-8 and TRBJ1-2, is GAGVSQSPRYKVAKRGQDVALRCDPISGHVSLFWYQQALGQGPEFLTYFQNEAQLDKSGLPSDRFFAERPEGSVSTLKIQRTQQEDSAVYLCASSSRGNYGYTFGSGTRLTVV.

V and J are TRBV19 and TRBJ2-1; perhaps TRBD2 as D (5 bases). Germline lookup yields CDR1 LNHDA and CDR2 SQIVND (reference sequence). The germline V and J ends were trimmed by 3 bases and 8 bases, with 17 bases remaining between them. CDR3 size: 15 residues. CDR3 nucleotide sequence: TGTGCCAGTAGTATTCGGGCAGCTACCGGGGATGAGCAGTTCTTC. This translates into CASSIRAATGDEQFF.

The chain couples TRBV6-5 to TRBJ2-6; D is ambiguous. From germline, CDR1 is MNHEY and CDR2 SVGAGI. This CDR3 region has 14 residues. Deletions cut 6 bases from V and 3 bases from J, with 9 bases between. The CDR3 region has the DNA TGTGCCAGCAGATACACCTTTGGGGCCAACGTCCTGACTTTC. Encoded protein: CASRYTFGANVLTF.

The chain employs TRBV5-1 and TRBJ2-5, with TRBD2 identical over 10 bases. Near its end, the DNA agrees better with TRBJ2-7, so the J call may be wrong. This CDR3 has 14 residues. Germline CDR1 is SGHRS and CDR2 is YFSETQ. CDR3 DNA: TGCGCCAGCAGCCCTGGACTAGCGGTGGGCGAGCAGTACTTC. Its protein product is CASSPGLAVGEQYF.

This sequence joins TRBV7-2 and TRBJ1-2, with D possibly matching TRBD1 (6 bases). Looked up from germline, CDR1 is SGHTA and CDR2 is FQGNSA. This CDR3 spans 14 amino acids. The V gene lost 5 bases and the J gene lost 10 bases, with 20 bases spanning the gap. The CDR3 nucleotides are TGTGCCAGCAGCCTTCGCCGGGACACAACTAACTACACCTTC. It encodes CASSLRRDTTNYTF.

The chain recombines TRBV5-8 with TRBJ1-1, with D uncertain. This CDR3 is built from 12 residues. The ends were cut back, 7 bases at V and 4 bases at J, with 11 bases in the middle. The V gene's germline CDR1 is SGHTS and CDR2 YDEGEE. DNA of the CDR3: TGTGCCAGCTACTCCCCAGCCACTGAAGCTTTCTTT. Translating it yields CASYSPATEAFF.

The chain uses TRBV27 and TRBJ2-1; D possibly uses TRBD1 or TRBD2 (5 bases each). CDR3 size: 16 residues. V dropped 8 bases and J dropped 6 bases, with 23 bases sitting between them. Germline assignment: CDR1 MNHEY and CDR2 SMNVEV (reference sequence). CDR3 sequence: CASGRSGTQGINEQFF. CDR3 nucleotides: TGTGCCAGCGGGCGGTCCGGGACGCAAGGGATCAATGAGCAGTTCTTC.

The genes are TRBV5-1 and TRBJ2-1; D uncertain. V lost 3 bases, J lost 0 bases, and 10 bases lay in between. CDR3 length: 15 residues. Germline lookup yields CDR1 SGHRS and CDR2 YFSETQ. CDR3 nucleotide sequence: TGCGCCAGCAGCTCAAGACAAACCTCCTACAATGAGCAGTTCTTC. Translated, it gives CASSSRQTSYNEQFF.

V usage is TRBV7-9 and J usage is TRBJ2-7, with TRBD2 matching 8 bases. This CDR3 contains 16 residues. CDR1 SEHNR and CDR2 FQNEAQ come from the germline V gene (reference sequence). The V gene end was trimmed by 4 bases and the J gene end by 4 bases; junction bases not matched to a gene: 12. The CDR3 region has the DNA TGTGCCAGCAGCTCCCCCGTCGGGGGGGGCGCTTACGAGCAGTACTTC. Translating it yields CASSSPVGGGAYEQYF.

The CDR3 is CASSPTLGEQFF. In nucleotides, the CDR3 is TGTGCCAGCTCACCGACTCTAGGTGAGCAGTTCTTC. The chain couples TRBV18 to TRBJ2-1, with D unresolved. Germline-derived CDR1 and CDR2 are KGHSH and LQKENI. The CDR3 is 12 residues long. The ends were cut back, 3 bases at V and 9 bases at J, with 9 bases in the middle. The whole variable domain, remainder taken from reference TRBV18 and TRBJ2-1, is NAGVMQNPRHLVRRRGQEARLRCSPMKGHSHVYWYRQLPEEGLKFMVYLQKENIIDESGMPKERFSAEFPKEGPSILRIQQVVRGDSAAYFCASSPTLGEQFFGPGTRLTVL.

The genes are TRBV19 and TRBJ2-2, with D maybe TRBD1 (5 bases). V was shortened by 5 bases and J by 4 bases, with 11 bases between the two germline ends. CDR1 LNHDA and CDR2 SQIVND come from the germline V gene (reference sequence). This CDR3 region has 14 residues. This CDR3 reads CASSGQRGTGELFF. The CDR3 bases are TGTGCCAGTAGTGGTCAAAGGGGCACCGGGGAGCTGTTTTTT. The full variable domain, its missing parts supplied by reference TRBV19 and TRBJ2-2, is DGGITQSPKYLFRKEGQNVTLSCEQNLNHDAMYWYRQDPGQGLRLIYYSQIVNDFQKGDIAEGYSVSREKKESFPLTVTSAQKNPTAFYLCASSGQRGTGELFFGEGSRLTVL.